A single T cell receptor beta chain is shown here with its context. Its antigen is unidentified. V trimming: 7 bases; J trimming: 6 bases; junction bases outside the gene matches: 2. Germline assignment: CDR1 SNHLY and CDR2 FYNNEI. CDR3 size: 11 residues. This specimen belongs to a study of cytomegalovirus exposure and HLA in healthy donors. General study results and limits: A subsequent analysis found that TCR clusters from the first cohort also tended to co-occur in the roughly 120 validation repertoires, with about 93% of cluster scores above 0. The authors listed about 170 TCR beta chains as cytomegalovirus-associated. In vitro checks showed that a few CMV-associated chains really do target CMV antigens. Among TCR sequences, most were rare, though some public TCRs appeared in many donors.

The method was immunoSEQ multiplex PCR; TCRdb's version includes in-frame clones alone and lacks a portion of them. The table lists 250,000 to 400,000 clones, around 87% of them singletons. The sample was PBMCs. The TCR sequence derives from a woman aged 30 to 39 in good health and CMV-seropositive. This chain links TRBV2 with TRBJ1-2; 7 bases fit TRBD1. CDR3 sequence: CASTGTDGYTF. CDR3 DNA sequence: TGTGCCAGCACTGGGACAGATGGCTACACCTTC.